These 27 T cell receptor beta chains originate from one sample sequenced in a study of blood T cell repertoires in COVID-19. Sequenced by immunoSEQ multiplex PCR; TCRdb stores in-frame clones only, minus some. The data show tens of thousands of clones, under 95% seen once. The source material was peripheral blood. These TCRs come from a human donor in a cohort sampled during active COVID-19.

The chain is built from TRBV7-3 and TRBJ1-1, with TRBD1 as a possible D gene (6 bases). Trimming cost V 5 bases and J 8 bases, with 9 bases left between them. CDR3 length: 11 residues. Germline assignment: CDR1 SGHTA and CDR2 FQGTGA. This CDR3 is CASSVGTEAFF. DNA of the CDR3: TGTGCCAGCAGCGTAGGGACAGAAGCTTTCTTT.

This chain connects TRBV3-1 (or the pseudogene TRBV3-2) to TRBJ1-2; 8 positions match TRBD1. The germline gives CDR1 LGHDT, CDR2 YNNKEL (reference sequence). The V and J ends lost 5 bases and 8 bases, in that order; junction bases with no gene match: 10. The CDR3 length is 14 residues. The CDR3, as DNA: TGTGCCAGCAGCTTTCAGACAGGGGTGGGAGGCTACACCTTC. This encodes CASSFQTGVGGYTF.

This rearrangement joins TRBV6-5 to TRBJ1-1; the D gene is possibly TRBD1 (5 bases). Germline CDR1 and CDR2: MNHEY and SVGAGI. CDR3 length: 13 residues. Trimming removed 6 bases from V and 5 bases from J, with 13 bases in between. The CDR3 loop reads CASRPPGGTEAFF. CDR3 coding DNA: TGTGCCAGCAGACCCCCGGGGGGGACTGAAGCTTTCTTT.

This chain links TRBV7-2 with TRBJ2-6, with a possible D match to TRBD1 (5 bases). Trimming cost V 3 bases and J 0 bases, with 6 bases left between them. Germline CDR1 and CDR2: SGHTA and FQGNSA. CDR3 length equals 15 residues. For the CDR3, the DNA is TGTGCCAGCAGCTTTACAGGCTCTGGGGCCAACGTCCTGACTTTC. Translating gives CASSFTGSGANVLTF.

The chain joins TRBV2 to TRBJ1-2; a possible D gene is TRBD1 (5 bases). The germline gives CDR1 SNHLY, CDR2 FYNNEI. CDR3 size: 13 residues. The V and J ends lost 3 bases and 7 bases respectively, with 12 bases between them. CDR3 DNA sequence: TGTGCCAGCAGTGATCCCCCAGGGTTTGGCTACACCTTC. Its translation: CASSDPPGFGYTF.

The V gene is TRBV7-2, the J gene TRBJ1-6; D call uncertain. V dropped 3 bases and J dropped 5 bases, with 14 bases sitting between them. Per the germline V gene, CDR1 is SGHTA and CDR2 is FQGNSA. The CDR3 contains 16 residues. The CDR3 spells CASSLGSYLDNSPLHF. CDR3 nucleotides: TGTGCCAGCAGCTTGGGCAGCTATCTTGATAATTCACCCCTCCACTTT.

The DNA for the CDR3 is TGTGCCAGCAGCGTTACAGGGATCAGGTCGGGCAATCAGCCCCAGCATTTT. Its translation: CASSVTGIRSGNQPQHF. The chain employs TRBV11-2 and TRBJ1-5; D perhaps matches TRBD1 (6 bases). V lost 5 bases to trimming and J lost 2 bases, with 19 bases between them. This CDR3 has 17 amino acids. Germline assignment: CDR1 SGHAT and CDR2 FQNNGV.

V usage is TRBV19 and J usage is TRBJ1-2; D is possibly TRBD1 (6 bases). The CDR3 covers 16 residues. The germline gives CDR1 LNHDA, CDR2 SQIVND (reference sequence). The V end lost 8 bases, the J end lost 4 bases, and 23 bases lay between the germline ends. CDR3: CASLPASGQTTYGYTF. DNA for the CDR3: TGTGCCAGTCTTCCGGCTTCGGGACAAACCACCTATGGCTACACCTTC. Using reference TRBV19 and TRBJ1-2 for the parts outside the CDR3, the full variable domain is DGGITQSPKYLFRKEGQNVTLSCEQNLNHDAMYWYRQDPGQGLRLIYYSQIVNDFQKGDIAEGYSVSREKKESFPLTVTSAQKNPTAFYLCASLPASGQTTYGYTFGSGTRLTVV.

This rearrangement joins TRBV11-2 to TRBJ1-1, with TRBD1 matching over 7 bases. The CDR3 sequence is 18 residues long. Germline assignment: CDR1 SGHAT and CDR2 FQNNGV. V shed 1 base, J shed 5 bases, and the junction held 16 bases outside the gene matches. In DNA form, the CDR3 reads TGTGCCAGCAGCTTAGGACCGGGGGCGACAGGGATCGTGACTGAAGCTTTCTTT. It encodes CASSLGPGATGIVTEAFF.

The CDR3 protein is CASSQDVGQESGELFF. The CDR3 nucleotides are TGCGCCAGCAGCCAAGACGTGGGACAGGAAAGCGGGGAGCTGTTTTTT. The chain couples TRBV4-3 to TRBJ2-2; 8 positions match TRBD1. Unmatched junction bases numbered 7, after V lost 0 bases and J lost 7 bases. Looked up from germline, CDR1 is LGHNA and CDR2 is YSLEER. This CDR3 is 16 amino acids long.

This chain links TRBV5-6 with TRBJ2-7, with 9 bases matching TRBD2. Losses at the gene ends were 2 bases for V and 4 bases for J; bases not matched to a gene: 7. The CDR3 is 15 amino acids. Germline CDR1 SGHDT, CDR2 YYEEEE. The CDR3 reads CASSFSLAGSYEQYF. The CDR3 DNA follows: TGTGCCAGCAGCTTTAGTCTAGCGGGATCGTACGAGCAGTACTTC.

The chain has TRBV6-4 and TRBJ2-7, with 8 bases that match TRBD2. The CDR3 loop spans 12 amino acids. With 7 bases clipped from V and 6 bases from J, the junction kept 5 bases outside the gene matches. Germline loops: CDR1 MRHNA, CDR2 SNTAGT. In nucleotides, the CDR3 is TGTGCCAGCATCGGACTAGCAGTCGAGCAGTACTTC. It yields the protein CASIGLAVEQYF.

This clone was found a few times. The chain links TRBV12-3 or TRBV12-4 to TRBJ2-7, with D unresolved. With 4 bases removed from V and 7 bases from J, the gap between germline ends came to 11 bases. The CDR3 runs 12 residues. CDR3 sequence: CASSYSLLEQYF. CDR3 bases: TGTGCCAGCAGTTACAGCCTTTTAGAGCAGTACTTC.

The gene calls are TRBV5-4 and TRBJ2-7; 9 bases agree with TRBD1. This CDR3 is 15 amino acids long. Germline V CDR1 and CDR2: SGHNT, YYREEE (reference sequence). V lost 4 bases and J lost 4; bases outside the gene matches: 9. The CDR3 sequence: CASSNVGTGQYEQYF. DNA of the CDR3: TGTGCCAGCAGCAATGTCGGGACAGGGCAATACGAGCAGTACTTC.

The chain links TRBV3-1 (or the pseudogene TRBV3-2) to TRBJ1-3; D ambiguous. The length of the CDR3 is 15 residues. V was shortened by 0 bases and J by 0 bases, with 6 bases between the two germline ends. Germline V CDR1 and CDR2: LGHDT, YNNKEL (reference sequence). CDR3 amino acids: CASSQDQYSGNTIYF. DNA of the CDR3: TGTGCCAGCAGCCAAGATCAGTACTCTGGAAACACCATATATTTT.

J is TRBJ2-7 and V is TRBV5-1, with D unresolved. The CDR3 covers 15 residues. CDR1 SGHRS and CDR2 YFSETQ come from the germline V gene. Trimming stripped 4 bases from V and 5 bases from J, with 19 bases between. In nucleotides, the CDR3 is TGCGCCAGCAGCCACACGTGGGCCCTCAAGGACGAGCAGTACTTC. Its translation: CASSHTWALKDEQYF. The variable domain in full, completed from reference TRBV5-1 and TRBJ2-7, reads KAGVTQTPRYLIKTRGQQVTLSCSPISGHRSVSWYQQTPGQGLQFLFEYFSETQRNKGNFPGRFSGRQFSNSRSEMNVSTLELGDSALYLCASSHTWALKDEQYFGPGTRLTVT.

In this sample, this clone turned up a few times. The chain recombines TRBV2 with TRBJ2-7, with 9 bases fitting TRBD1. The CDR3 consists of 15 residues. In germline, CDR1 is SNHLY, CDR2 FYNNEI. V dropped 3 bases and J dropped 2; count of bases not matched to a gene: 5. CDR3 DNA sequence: TGTGCCAGCAGTGATCCGGGACAGGGCACCTACGAGCAGTACTTC. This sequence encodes CASSDPGQGTYEQYF.

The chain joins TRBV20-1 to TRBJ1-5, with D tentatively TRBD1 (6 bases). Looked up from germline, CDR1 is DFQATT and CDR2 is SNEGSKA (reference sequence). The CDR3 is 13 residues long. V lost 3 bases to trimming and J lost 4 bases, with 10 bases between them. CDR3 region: CSASAGANQPQHF. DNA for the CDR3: TGCAGTGCTAGTGCAGGGGCAAATCAGCCCCAGCATTTT.

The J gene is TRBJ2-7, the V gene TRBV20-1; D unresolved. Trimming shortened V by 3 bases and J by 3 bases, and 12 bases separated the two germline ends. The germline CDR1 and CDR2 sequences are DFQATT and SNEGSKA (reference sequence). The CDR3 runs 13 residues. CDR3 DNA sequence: TGCAGTGCTAGTGGTGACACCTACTACGAGCAGTACTTC. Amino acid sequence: CSASGDTYYEQYF.

CDR3 DNA: TGTGCCAGCAGCTTGAGCCGACTAGCGGGAGTTTACGAGCAGTACTTC. Protein: CASSLSRLAGVYEQYF. V is TRBV11-2 and J is TRBJ2-7, with 12 positions matching TRBD2. This CDR3 contains 16 residues. CDR1 SGHAT and CDR2 FQNNGV come from the germline V gene. Germline trimming cut 3 bases from V and 4 bases from J; bases unmatched to any gene: 7.

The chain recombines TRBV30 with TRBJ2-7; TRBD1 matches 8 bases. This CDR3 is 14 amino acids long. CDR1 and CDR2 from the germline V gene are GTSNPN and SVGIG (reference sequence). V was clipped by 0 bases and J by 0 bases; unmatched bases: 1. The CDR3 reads CAWSVGTGSYEQYF. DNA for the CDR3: TGTGCCTGGAGTGTGGGGACAGGCTCCTACGAGCAGTACTTC. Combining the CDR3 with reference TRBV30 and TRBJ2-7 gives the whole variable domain SQTIHQWPATLVQPVGSPLSLECTVEGTSNPNLYWYRQAAGRGLQLLFYSVGIGQISSEVPQNLSASRPQDRQFILSSKKLLLSDSGFYLCAWSVGTGSYEQYFGPGTRLTVT.

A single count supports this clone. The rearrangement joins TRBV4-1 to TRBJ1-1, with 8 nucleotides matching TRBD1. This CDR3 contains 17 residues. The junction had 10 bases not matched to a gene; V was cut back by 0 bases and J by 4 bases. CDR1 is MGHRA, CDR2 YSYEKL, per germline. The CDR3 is CASSQEGTWTGSTEAFF. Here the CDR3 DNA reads TGCGCCAGCAGCCAAGAAGGGACCTGGACAGGGAGCACTGAAGCTTTCTTT.

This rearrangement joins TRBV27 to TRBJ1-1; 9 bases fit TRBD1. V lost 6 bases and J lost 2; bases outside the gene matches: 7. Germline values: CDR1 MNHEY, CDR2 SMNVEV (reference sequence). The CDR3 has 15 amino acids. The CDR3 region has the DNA TGTGCCAGCAGGGAGGACAGGGGTCTAAACACTGAAGCTTTCTTT. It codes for CASREDRGLNTEAFF.

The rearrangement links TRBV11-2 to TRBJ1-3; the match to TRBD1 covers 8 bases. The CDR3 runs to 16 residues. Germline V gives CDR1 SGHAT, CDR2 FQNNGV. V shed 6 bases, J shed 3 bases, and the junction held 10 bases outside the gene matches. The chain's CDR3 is CASRSYRGGLGNTIYF. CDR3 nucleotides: TGTGCCAGCAGATCATACAGGGGGGGCCTTGGAAACACCATATATTTT. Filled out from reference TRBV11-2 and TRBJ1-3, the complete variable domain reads EAGVAQSPRYKIIEKRQSVAFWCNPISGHATLYWYQQILGQGPKLLIQFQNNGVVDDSQLPKDRFSAERLKGVDSTLKIQPAKLEDSAVYLCASRSYRGGLGNTIYFGEGSWLTVV.

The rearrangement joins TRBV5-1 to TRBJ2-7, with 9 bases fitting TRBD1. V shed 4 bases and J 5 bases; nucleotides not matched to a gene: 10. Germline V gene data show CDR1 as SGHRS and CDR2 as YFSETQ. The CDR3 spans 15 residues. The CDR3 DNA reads TGCGCCAGCAGCCCGAAAGGGACAGGGATAAACGAGCAGTACTTC. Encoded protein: CASSPKGTGINEQYF.

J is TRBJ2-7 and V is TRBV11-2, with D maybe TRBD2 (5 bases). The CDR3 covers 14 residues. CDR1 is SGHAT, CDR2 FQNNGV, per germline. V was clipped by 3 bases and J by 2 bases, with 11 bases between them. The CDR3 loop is CASSLTRGAYEQYF. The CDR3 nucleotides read TGTGCCAGCAGCTTGACCCGGGGAGCCTACGAGCAGTACTTC.

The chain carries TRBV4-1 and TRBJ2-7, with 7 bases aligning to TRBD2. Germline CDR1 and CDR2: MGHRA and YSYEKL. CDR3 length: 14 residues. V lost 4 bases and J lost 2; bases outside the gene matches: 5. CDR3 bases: TGCGCCAGCAGCCCTCGGGGGGTTACCTACGAGCAGTACTTC. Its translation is CASSPRGVTYEQYF.